A single sample gave rise to the 32 T cell receptor beta chains below, sequenced in a study of CXCR3-negative and CXCR3-positive naive CD8 T cells (dated by TCRdb to the late 2010s). Sequencing took place on a NextSeq 550. The Human TCR Profiling Kit (MiLaboratory) was used to make UMI-labeled 5' RACE TRB cDNA libraries. With the reads reprocessed by TCRdb, a single entry stands for each CDR3 protein sequence and no DNA is reported. The table kept for this sample lists about 42,000 distinct CDR3 sequences. The ten biggest clones cover about 2.3% of the sample. Sequencing was done on a sample of naive CXCR3- CD8+ T cells from blood. Taken with the paper, the label for cell subset or site translates to: CD45RO-CCR7+CD27+CD95- naive CD8+ T cells lacking CXCR3 (TNR3-). The source of these receptors is a human donor in good health. Some clones in this sample may be carry-over from other donors' samples.

This chain connects TRBV29-1 to TRBJ2-2; TCRdb indicates TRBD1, and absent DNA this call remains unverified. CDR3 length equals 14 residues. Germline-derived CDR1 and CDR2 are SQVTM and ANQGSEA. This CDR3 is CSVGSGGANGELFF.

The rearrangement uses TRBV29-1 and TRBJ2-7; checking the TCRdb D call of TRBD1 is not possible without DNA. The CDR3 runs to 13 residues. Germline CDR1 reads SQVTM; CDR2 reads ANQGSEA. The CDR3 sequence: CSVTGASVHEQYF.

The chain combines TRBV4-1 with TRBJ1-2; TCRdb lists TRBD1, though no DNA is available to test this call. Looked up from germline, CDR1 is MGHRA and CDR2 is YSYEKL. CDR3 length: 15 amino acids. The CDR3 spells CASSPQGAASYGYTF.

The V call is TRBV5-1, the J call TRBJ2-4; TCRdb selects TRBD1, and the lack of DNA leaves this call unchecked. The CDR3 consists of 16 residues. CDR1 SGHRS and CDR2 YFSETQ come from the germline V gene. Here the CDR3 reads CASRFPRDMVKNIQYF.

The chain employs TRBV29-1 and TRBJ2-1; there is no DNA to check the TCRdb D call of TRBD1. There are 14 residues in the CDR3. Germline CDR1 is SQVTM and CDR2 is ANQGSEA. The CDR3 loop is CSVELDGGTNEQFF.

This rearrangement joins TRBV3-1 to TRBJ2-3. Germline CDR1 reads LGHDT; CDR2 reads YNNKEL (reference sequence). CDR3 length equals 15 residues. This CDR3 reads CASSQELSGTDTQYF.

V usage is TRBV29-1 and J usage is TRBJ2-7. This CDR3 is built from 14 residues. Germline V gene sequence: CDR1 SQVTM, CDR2 ANQGSEA. The CDR3: CSVGGSFEAYEQYF.

The rearrangement joins TRBV25-1 to TRBJ2-3; TCRdb's D call, TRBD1, is unchecked because there is no DNA. CDR1 is MGHDK, CDR2 SYGVNS, per germline. The CDR3 is made up of 20 amino acids. The CDR3 here is CASSDLPYPSGQGRLDTQYF.

The J gene is TRBJ1-1, the V gene TRBV20-1. CDR1 is DFQATT and CDR2 is SNEGSKA in the germline V gene (reference sequence). The CDR3 has 13 residues. CDR3 region: CSARDSGITEAFF.

This chain joins TRBV20-1 and TRBJ2-3; the D gene TCRdb calls, TRBD1, cannot be checked with no DNA. The CDR3 has 12 amino acids. The germline gives CDR1 DFQATT, CDR2 SNEGSKA (reference sequence). CDR3 in amino acids: CSAKQGSDMQYF.

The CDR3 is CASIEGLASNTGELFF. The chain has TRBV28 and TRBJ2-2; TCRdb proposes TRBD2, but this gene call is untestable without DNA. This CDR3 spans 16 amino acids. Germline lookup yields CDR1 MDHEN and CDR2 SYDVKM.

This chain joins TRBV29-1 and TRBJ2-1; TCRdb proposes TRBD1, but this gene call is untestable without DNA. Germline V lookup: CDR1 SQVTM, CDR2 ANQGSEA. This CDR3 is 13 amino acids long. CDR3 sequence: CSVEDGGAAEQFF.

V and J are TRBV12-2 and TRBJ2-1; TCRdb reports TRBD2, a call that lacks DNA to check it against. TRBV12-2 is classified as a pseudogene. CDR3 length: 18 amino acids. The CDR3: CASRSGLAGGWSYNEQFF.

This rearrangement joins TRBV6-5 to TRBJ2-3; TCRdb reports TRBD2, a call that lacks DNA to check it against. The germline gives CDR1 MNHEY, CDR2 SVGAGI. This CDR3 comprises 16 residues. The CDR3 spells CASTFRGLRPPGTQYF.

This chain joins TRBV7-3 and TRBJ2-5; the D call from TCRdb, TRBD1, cannot be confirmed without DNA. The CDR3 length is 13 residues. Germline V CDR1 and CDR2: SGHTA, FQGTGA. CDR3 protein: CASSLMARETQYF.

This chain links TRBV9 with TRBJ1-1. The CDR3 is 12 residues long. CDR1 is SGDLS, CDR2 YYNGEE, per germline. CDR3 loop: CASSAGETEAFF.

The rearrangement uses TRBV29-1 and TRBJ2-1. Per the germline V gene, CDR1 is SQVTM and CDR2 is ANQGSEA. The CDR3 runs 11 residues. CDR3 protein: CSVDSRNEQFF.

The chain's CDR3 is CSATPDYEQYF. This chain connects TRBV20-1 to TRBJ2-7. This CDR3 has 11 residues. Germline values: CDR1 DFQATT, CDR2 SNEGSKA (reference sequence).

The rearrangement joins TRBV28 to TRBJ2-1; TCRdb selects TRBD2, and the lack of DNA leaves this call unchecked. The CDR3 runs 14 residues. Germline-derived CDR1 and CDR2 are MDHEN and SYDVKM. CDR3: CASRAGLVNNEQFF.

This sequence joins TRBV28 and TRBJ2-2; TCRdb lists TRBD1, though no DNA is available to test this call. Per germline, CDR1 MDHEN and CDR2 SYDVKM. The CDR3 contains 14 residues. The CDR3 loop is CASSLTGNTGELFF.

The CDR3 sequence is CSARRAGEWETQYF. V gene TRBV20-1 combines with J gene TRBJ2-5; lacking DNA, the TRBD2 call made by TCRdb goes unchecked. The CDR3 covers 14 residues. The V gene's germline CDR1 is DFQATT and CDR2 SNEGSKA (reference sequence).

The chain is built from TRBV5-1 and TRBJ2-1. Germline V lookup: CDR1 SGHRS, CDR2 YFSETQ. This CDR3 spans 15 amino acids. The CDR3 is CASSLVQIGSNEQFF.

The chain recombines TRBV28 with TRBJ2-7; TCRdb's D gene call, TRBD1, goes unchecked for lack of DNA. Per the germline V gene, CDR1 is MDHEN and CDR2 is SYDVKM. The length of the CDR3 is 15 residues. The CDR3 is CASSLVTGTTYEQYF.

The chain uses TRBV5-5 and TRBJ2-7; TCRdb returns TRBD1, unconfirmable since there is no DNA. This CDR3 is built from 14 residues. The germline gives CDR1 SGHKS, CDR2 YYEKEE (reference sequence). CDR3 region: CASSLGKTGHEQYF.

The CDR3 sequence is CASRRTGEETQYF. This chain joins TRBV28 and TRBJ2-5; TCRdb picks TRBD1, but there is no DNA to check that call. Looked up from germline, CDR1 is MDHEN and CDR2 is SYDVKM. The length of the CDR3 is 13 residues.

The rearrangement joins TRBV28 to TRBJ2-3. Germline lookup yields CDR1 MDHEN and CDR2 SYDVKM. This CDR3 has 13 residues. CDR3 residues: CASSKKRTDTQYF. The complete variable domain, with remaining parts taken from reference TRBV28 and TRBJ2-3, reads DVKVTQSSRYLVKRTGEKVFLECVQDMDHENMFWYRQDPGLGLRLIYFSYDVKMKEKGDIPEGYSVSREKKERFSLILESASTNQTSMYLCASSKKRTDTQYFGPGTRLTVL.

The J gene is TRBJ2-1, the V gene TRBV10-3; with no DNA, the TCRdb D assignment of TRBD2 cannot be verified. Looked up from germline, CDR1 is ENHRY and CDR2 is SYGVKD. CDR3 length: 16 amino acids. This CDR3 reads CAISESGAGGLNEQFF.

The CDR3 sequence is CASSLWGTSGRDEQFF. This chain connects TRBV28 to TRBJ2-1; absent DNA, TCRdb's TRBD2 call cannot be checked. Per germline, CDR1 MDHEN and CDR2 SYDVKM. The CDR3 covers 16 residues.

This rearrangement joins TRBV6-2 or TRBV6-3 to TRBJ1-2; TCRdb picks TRBD1, but there is no DNA to check that call. The germline V gene has CDR1 MNHEY and CDR2 SVGEGT. This CDR3 region has 13 residues. The CDR3 here is CASSLLPPYGYTF.

The rearrangement joins TRBV28 to TRBJ1-2; TCRdb designates TRBD1, a call that cannot be tested without DNA. Per the germline V gene, CDR1 is MDHEN and CDR2 is SYDVKM. This CDR3 has 14 residues. CDR3 in amino acids: CASSLAGDGYGYTF.

The V call is TRBV29-1, the J call TRBJ2-7; the TRBD2 assignment by TCRdb is unverifiable without DNA. Looked up from germline, CDR1 is SQVTM and CDR2 is ANQGSEA. The length of the CDR3 is 15 residues. CDR3 residues: CSVAVGLAGVYEQYF.

The chain combines TRBV7-3 with TRBJ2-4; TCRdb designates TRBD2, a call that cannot be tested without DNA. This CDR3 is built from 15 residues. Germline loops: CDR1 SGHTA, CDR2 FQGTGA. CDR3 protein: CASTATGGRFDIQYF.